Following are 15 T cell receptor beta chains from one sample sequenced in a study of blood T cell repertoires in COVID-19. Repertoires were generated with immunoSEQ multiplex PCR, while TCRdb's copy carries only in-frame clones and drops some. The sample consists of some 140,000 clones, roughly three quarters of them appearing once. Sequenced sample: peripheral blood. The receptor set was obtained from a man older than 75 with acute or convalescent COVID-19.

This chain uses TRBV11-3 with TRBJ2-3; the D is unclear. V lost 0 bases and J 6 bases, leaving 7 bases between the germline ends. The CDR3 is made up of 13 amino acids. Per the germline V gene, CDR1 is SGHNT and CDR2 is YENEEA. The CDR3 DNA is TGTGCCAGCAGCTTAGATGTTCGGGATACGCAGTATTTT. Amino acid sequence: CASSLDVRDTQYF.

This clone was seen many times. This chain connects TRBV4-1 to TRBJ2-3; tentative D call: TRBD2 (6 bases). The germline V gene encodes CDR1 MGHRA and CDR2 YSYEKL. V was cut by 1 base and J by 10 bases, with 15 bases left in between. This CDR3 comprises 14 residues. Here the CDR3 reads CASSQVLPRGAQYF. In DNA, the CDR3 is TGCGCCAGCAGCCAAGTCCTCCCGCGGGGTGCGCAGTATTTT.

The chain recombines TRBV6-5 with TRBJ1-1; D gene uncertain. Germline CDR1 is MNHEY and CDR2 is SVGAGI. The CDR3 runs 13 residues. V lost 2 bases, J lost 4 bases, and 8 bases lay in between. Here the CDR3 DNA reads TGTGCCAGCAGTTACCAGAAGTTCACTGAAGCTTTCTTT. Amino acids: CASSYQKFTEAFF.

This clone was recorded many times. The chain carries TRBV2 and TRBJ2-7; D is uncertain. The germline V and J ends were trimmed by 4 bases and 4 bases, with 5 bases remaining between them. There are 11 residues in the CDR3. Germline V gives CDR1 SNHLY, CDR2 FYNNEI. CDR3 residues: CASSVKYEQYF. The DNA of the CDR3 is TGTGCCAGCAGTGTTAAATACGAGCAGTACTTC.

The V gene is TRBV28, the J gene TRBJ1-2; TRBD1 is a possible D gene (6 bases). V lost 5 bases, J lost 2 bases, and 15 bases lay in between. Germline V gene sequence: CDR1 MDHEN, CDR2 SYDVKM. The CDR3 extends over 15 amino acids. CDR3 loop: CASSVPLGQNYGYTF. The CDR3, as DNA: TGTGCCAGCAGTGTCCCCTTGGGACAAAACTATGGCTACACCTTC.

The gene calls are TRBV20-1 and TRBJ1-1; D is ambiguous. This CDR3 contains 10 residues. The germline V gene encodes CDR1 DFQATT and CDR2 SNEGSKA (reference sequence). Between the trimmed V and J ends, which lost 2 bases and 5 bases, there was a span of 3 bases. This CDR3 reads CSARRTEAFF. As DNA, the CDR3 is TGCAGTGCTAGACGGACTGAAGCTTTCTTT.

The chain employs TRBV11-2 and TRBJ2-3, with TRBD2 matching over 10 bases. The CDR3 spans 18 residues. V lost 5 bases and J lost 1; bases outside the gene matches: 12. The V gene's germline CDR1 is SGHAT and CDR2 FQNNGV. The CDR3 protein is CASSQGWASGGRTDTQYF. As DNA, the CDR3 is TGTGCCAGCAGCCAAGGCTGGGCTAGCGGGGGCCGCACAGATACGCAGTATTTT.

The V call is TRBV6-2 or TRBV6-3, the J call TRBJ1-5, with D possibly TRBD1 on 5 matching bases. CDR3 length: 20 residues. CDR1 MNHEY and CDR2 SVGEGT come from the germline V gene. V was cut by 0 bases and J by 4 bases, with 25 bases left in between. CDR3 residues: CASSYSTNRAREVRNQPQHF. In DNA form, the CDR3 reads TGTGCCAGCAGTTACTCGACGAATCGGGCCAGGGAAGTCCGTAATCAGCCCCAGCATTTT.

The rearrangement joins TRBV3-1 (or the pseudogene TRBV3-2) to TRBJ2-2; TRBD2 aligns across 9 bases. CDR1 is LGHDT and CDR2 is YNNKEL in the germline V gene (reference sequence). There are 19 residues in the CDR3. J gave up 3 bases and V 7 bases, and 18 bases lay outside the gene matches. This chain's CDR3 is CASIPRKRGARRDTGELFF. For the CDR3, the DNA is TGTGCCAGCATTCCCCGGAAGCGGGGGGCCCGTCGGGACACCGGGGAGCTGTTTTTT.

The rearrangement links TRBV5-5 to TRBJ2-7; 7 bases are shared with TRBD1. The V and J ends lost 0 bases and 2 bases, in that order; junction bases with no gene match: 2. Germline assignment: CDR1 SGHKS and CDR2 YYEKEE (reference sequence). The CDR3 is 14 residues long. CDR3 in amino acids: CASSLGQGAYEQYF. The CDR3 DNA reads as TGTGCCAGCAGCTTGGGCCAGGGGGCCTACGAGCAGTACTTC.

CDR3 region: CASSLYLGTGGIDTQYF. Written as DNA, the CDR3 is TGCGCCAGCAGCCTTTACCTCGGGACAGGGGGCATCGATACGCAGTATTTT. V gene TRBV4-1 combines with J gene TRBJ2-3, with TRBD1 identical over 12 bases. CDR1 and CDR2 (germline): MGHRA, YSYEKL. Unmatched junction bases numbered 11, after V lost 4 bases and J lost 6 bases. The CDR3 length is 17 residues.

The chain is built from TRBV5-6 and TRBJ1-1, with a tentative D call TRBD1 (5 bases). Germline CDR1 SGHDT, CDR2 YYEEEE. Trimming removed 3 bases at V and 5 bases at J, with 20 bases between. The CDR3 extends over 16 amino acids. The CDR3 sequence: CASSSLGGAGETEAFF. The CDR3 DNA reads as TGTGCCAGCAGCTCGTTGGGTGGGGCAGGAGAAACTGAAGCTTTCTTT.

The J gene is TRBJ1-1, the V gene TRBV18, with D perhaps matching TRBD1 (5 bases). V was pared by 4 bases and J by 5 bases, with 14 bases between. The germline CDR1 and CDR2 sequences are KGHSH and LQKENI. There are 14 residues in the CDR3. The chain's CDR3 is CASSLGTGGTEAFF. As DNA, the CDR3 is TGTGCCAGCTCACTGGGGACGGGAGGGACTGAAGCTTTCTTT. Combining the CDR3 with reference TRBV18 and TRBJ1-1 gives the whole variable domain NAGVMQNPRHLVRRRGQEARLRCSPMKGHSHVYWYRQLPEEGLKFMVYLQKENIIDESGMPKERFSAEFPKEGPSILRIQQVVRGDSAAYFCASSLGTGGTEAFFGQGTRLTVV.

This chain uses TRBV28 with TRBJ2-2; D might be TRBD1 (5 bases). Per germline, CDR1 MDHEN and CDR2 SYDVKM. V lost 7 bases and J lost 0, with 30 bases in between. The CDR3 has 21 residues. CDR3 bases: TGTGCCAGCAACACCCCTCCCCCGAGACAGAAACGCGCTCCGAACACCGGGGAGCTGTTTTTT. Translating it yields CASNTPPPRQKRAPNTGELFF.

The chain combines TRBV2 with TRBJ1-2, with D possibly TRBD1 on 5 matching bases. The CDR3 is 13 residues long. CDR1 and CDR2 (germline): SNHLY, FYNNEI. V was pared by 6 bases and J by 4 bases, with 12 bases between. The CDR3, as DNA: TGTGCCAGCAGATTACAGGCGTCCTATGGCTACACCTTC. Encoded protein: CASRLQASYGYTF.